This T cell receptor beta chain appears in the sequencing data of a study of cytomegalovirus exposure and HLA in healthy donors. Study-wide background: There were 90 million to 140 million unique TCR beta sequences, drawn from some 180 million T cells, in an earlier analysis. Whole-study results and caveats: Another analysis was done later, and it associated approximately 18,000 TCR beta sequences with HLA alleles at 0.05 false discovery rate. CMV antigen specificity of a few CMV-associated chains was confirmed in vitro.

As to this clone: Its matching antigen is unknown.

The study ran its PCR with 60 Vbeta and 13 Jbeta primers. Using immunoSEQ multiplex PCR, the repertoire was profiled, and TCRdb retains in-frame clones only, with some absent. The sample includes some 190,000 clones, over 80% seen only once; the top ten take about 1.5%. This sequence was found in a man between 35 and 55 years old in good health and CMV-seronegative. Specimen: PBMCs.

The CDR3 DNA sequence: TGTGCCAGCAGCTCTATGGGGCCTGGGTACGAGCAGTACTTC. As protein: CASSSMGPGYEQYF. The chain has TRBV11-1 and TRBJ2-7; possible D gene TRBD1, 5 bases. CDR3 length equals 14 residues. With 4 bases removed from V and 4 bases from J, the gap between germline ends came to 14 bases. Germline CDR1 SGHAT, CDR2 FQDESV (reference sequence).